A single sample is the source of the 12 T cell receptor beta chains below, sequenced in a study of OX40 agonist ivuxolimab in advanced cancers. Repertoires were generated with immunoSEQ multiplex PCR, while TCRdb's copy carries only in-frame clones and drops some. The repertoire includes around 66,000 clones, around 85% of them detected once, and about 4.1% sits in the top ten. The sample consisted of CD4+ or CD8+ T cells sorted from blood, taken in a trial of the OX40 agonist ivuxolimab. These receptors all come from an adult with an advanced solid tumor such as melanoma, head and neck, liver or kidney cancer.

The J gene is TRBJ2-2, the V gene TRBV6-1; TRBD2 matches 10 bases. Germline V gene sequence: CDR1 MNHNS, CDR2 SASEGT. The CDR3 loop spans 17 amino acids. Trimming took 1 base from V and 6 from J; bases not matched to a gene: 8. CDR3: CASSEGRLAGVSGELFF. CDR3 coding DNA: TGTGCCAGCAGTGAAGGTCGGCTAGCGGGAGTTTCCGGGGAGCTGTTTTTT.

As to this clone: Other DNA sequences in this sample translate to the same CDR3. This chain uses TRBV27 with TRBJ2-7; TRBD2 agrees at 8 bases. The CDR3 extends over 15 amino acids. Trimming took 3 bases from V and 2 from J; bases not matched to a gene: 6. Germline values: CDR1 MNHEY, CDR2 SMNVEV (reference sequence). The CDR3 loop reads CASSLLTSGAYEQYF. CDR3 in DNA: TGTGCCAGCAGTTTGCTAACTAGCGGAGCCTACGAGCAGTACTTC.

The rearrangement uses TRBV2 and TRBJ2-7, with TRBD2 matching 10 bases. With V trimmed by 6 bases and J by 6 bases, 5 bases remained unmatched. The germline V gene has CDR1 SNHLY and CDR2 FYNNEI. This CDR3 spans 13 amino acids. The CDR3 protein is CASRGTSASEQYF. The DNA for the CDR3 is TGTGCCAGCAGGGGGACTAGCGCGAGCGAGCAGTACTTC.

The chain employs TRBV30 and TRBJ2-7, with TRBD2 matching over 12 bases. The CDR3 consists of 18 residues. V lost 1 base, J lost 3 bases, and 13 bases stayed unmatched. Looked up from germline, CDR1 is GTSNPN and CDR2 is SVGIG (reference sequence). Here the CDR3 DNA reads TGTGCCTGGAGTGGAAGGGGGCTAGCGGGAGGGATACACTACGAGCAGTACTTC. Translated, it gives CAWSGRGLAGGIHYEQYF.

CDR3: CASSPKRQGIIGELFF. CDR3 coding DNA: TGTGCCAGCAGCCCCAAGCGGCAGGGAATTATCGGGGAGCTGTTTTTT. The chain combines TRBV5-4 with TRBJ2-2; possibly TRBD1 or TRBD2 for D (5 bases each). The CDR3 spans 16 residues. Germline CDR1 reads SGHNT; CDR2 reads YYREEE (reference sequence). Trimming left V 4 bases short and J 7 bases short, with 20 bases between.

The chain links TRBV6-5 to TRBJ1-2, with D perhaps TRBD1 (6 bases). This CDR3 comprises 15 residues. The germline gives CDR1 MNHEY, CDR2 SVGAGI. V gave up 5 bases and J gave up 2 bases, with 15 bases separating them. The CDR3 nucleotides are TGTGCCAGCAGTCCCCACCTGGGGGCGAACTATGGCTACACCTTC. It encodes CASSPHLGANYGYTF.

The CDR3 nucleotides are TGTGCCAGCAGCTACCACAGGGGGAGTGGGGCCAACGTCCTGACTTTC. It encodes CASSYHRGSGANVLTF. The V call is TRBV7-9, the J call TRBJ2-6; TRBD1 matches at 8 bases. Germline V gene data show CDR1 as SEHNR and CDR2 as FQNEAQ (reference sequence). The CDR3 has 16 amino acids. V shed 4 bases, J shed 3 bases, and the junction held 5 bases outside the gene matches.

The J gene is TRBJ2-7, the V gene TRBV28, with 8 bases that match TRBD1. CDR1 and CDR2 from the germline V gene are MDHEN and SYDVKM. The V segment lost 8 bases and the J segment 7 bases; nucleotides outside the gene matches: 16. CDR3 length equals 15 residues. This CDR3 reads CASVNPGGASIEQYF. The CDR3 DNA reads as TGTGCCAGCGTTAACCCAGGGGGCGCGAGCATAGAGCAGTACTTC.

The CDR3 here is CASSIGRRGDEQYF. The CDR3 DNA reads TGTGCCAGTAGTATAGGTCGCAGGGGAGACGAGCAGTACTTC. The chain is built from TRBV19 and TRBJ2-7, with D tentatively TRBD1 (6 bases). V lost 1 base to trimming and J lost 5 bases, with 12 bases between them. The CDR3 runs to 14 residues. CDR1 and CDR2 (germline): LNHDA, SQIVND (reference sequence).

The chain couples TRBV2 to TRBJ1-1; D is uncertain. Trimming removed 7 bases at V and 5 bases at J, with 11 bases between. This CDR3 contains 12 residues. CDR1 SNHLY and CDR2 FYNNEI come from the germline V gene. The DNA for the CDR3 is TGTGCCAGCAATAGAGGAATTACTGAAGCTTTCTTT. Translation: CASNRGITEAFF.

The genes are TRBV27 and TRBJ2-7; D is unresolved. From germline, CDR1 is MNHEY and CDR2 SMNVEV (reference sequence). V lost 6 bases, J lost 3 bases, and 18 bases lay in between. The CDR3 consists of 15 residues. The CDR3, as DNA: TGTGCCAGCAGCCAGGACCGGATAGTGGGCTACGAGCAGTACTTC. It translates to CASSQDRIVGYEQYF.

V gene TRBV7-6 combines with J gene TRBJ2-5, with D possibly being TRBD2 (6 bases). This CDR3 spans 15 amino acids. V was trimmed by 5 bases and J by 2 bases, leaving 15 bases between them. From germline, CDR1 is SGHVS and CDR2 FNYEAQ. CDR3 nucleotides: TGTGCCAGCAGCGACACGACTAGTCGGCAAGAGACCCAGTACTTC. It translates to CASSDTTSRQETQYF. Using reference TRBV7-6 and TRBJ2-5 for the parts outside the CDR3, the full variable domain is GAGVSQSPRYKVTKRGQDVALRCDPISGHVSLYWYRQALGQGPEFLTYFNYEAQQDKSGLPNDRFSAERPEGSISTLTIQRTEQRDSAMYRCASSDTTSRQETQYFGPGTRLLVL.